Listed here is a single T cell receptor beta chain. Its antigen is unknown. Between the trimmed V and J ends, which lost 6 bases and 3 bases, there was a span of 8 bases. Germline assignment: CDR1 SNHLY and CDR2 FYNNEI. The CDR3 is 13 amino acids. Using immunoSEQ multiplex PCR, the repertoire was profiled, and TCRdb retains in-frame clones only, with some absent. In the table there are some 30,000 clones, 90% to 95% of which are singletons. This record comes from a study of T cells in tuberculosis. Overall study: Blood was taken before or within 7 days of anti-tuberculosis therapy. Study results and caveats: Active tuberculosis alpha repertoires lay closer to GMM-specific TCRs than controls'.

Documented time point: new active TB diagnosis, blood taken before or within 7 days of starting treatment. The input for sequencing was PBMCs, taken at tuberculosis diagnosis. V gene TRBV2 combines with J gene TRBJ2-2; D remains ambiguous. The clonotype originates from an adult with tuberculosis. The CDR3 loop reads CASRQADTGELFF. DNA for the CDR3: TGTGCCAGCAGGCAGGCCGACACCGGGGAGCTGTTTTTT. Supplemented by reference TRBV2 and TRBJ2-2, the full variable domain reads EPEVTQTPSHQVTQMGQEVILRCVPISNHLYFYWYRQILGQKVEFLVSFYNNEISEKSEIFDDQFSVERPDGSNFTLKIRSTKLEDSAMYFCASRQADTGELFFGEGSRLTVL.